What follows are 12 T cell receptor beta chains derived from one specimen sequenced in a study of long-term antiretroviral therapy in people with HIV. At the survey level, the v3.0 immunoSEQ assay was run. The data were produced by immunoSEQ multiplex PCR, yet TCRdb's version contains in-frame clones alone and is incomplete. The sample contains around 25,000 clones, over 75% of which appear only once. The sample consisted of unsorted PBMCs, taken 1.1 years before starting antiretroviral therapy. The receptors here all came from a woman aged 25 to 39 with HIV.

The V gene is TRBV9, the J gene TRBJ2-2; the D gene is possibly TRBD1 (5 bases). With 4 bases removed from V and 6 bases from J, the gap between germline ends came to 16 bases. From germline, CDR1 is SGDLS and CDR2 YYNGEE. This CDR3 is 15 amino acids long. The DNA for the CDR3 is TGTGCCAGCAGCAGACAGCCAGGATCGGCCGGGGAGCTGTTTTTT. It encodes CASSRQPGSAGELFF.

The J gene is TRBJ1-2, the V gene TRBV19; D remains unclear. Germline CDR1 and CDR2: LNHDA and SQIVND (reference sequence). This CDR3 is built from 14 residues. V lost 1 base and J 0 bases, leaving 6 bases between the germline ends. CDR3 sequence reads: CASSIGPANYGYTF. CDR3 in DNA: TGTGCCAGTAGTATAGGGCCAGCTAACTATGGCTACACCTTC.

A few counts support this clone. The CDR3 coding sequence is TGTGCCATCAGGTCAGAACACTCTAACTATGGCTACACCTTC. As protein: CAIRSEHSNYGYTF. The V and J genes are TRBV10-3 and TRBJ1-2; no clear D gene. The V end lost 6 bases, the J end lost 0 bases, and 11 bases lay between the germline ends. Germline V gene sequence: CDR1 ENHRY, CDR2 SYGVKD. This CDR3 spans 14 amino acids.

The chain links TRBV27 to TRBJ1-1, with D tentatively TRBD1 (5 bases). Germline values: CDR1 MNHEY, CDR2 SMNVEV (reference sequence). The CDR3 is made up of 15 amino acids. V lost 4 bases to trimming and J lost 3 bases, with 15 bases between them. The CDR3 region has the DNA TGTGCCAGCAGTTCCCCTCTCGGGGGGGACACTGAAGCTTTCTTT. It encodes CASSSPLGGDTEAFF.

The J gene is TRBJ2-7, the V gene TRBV2; D remains ambiguous. This CDR3 region has 15 residues. Per the germline V gene, CDR1 is SNHLY and CDR2 is FYNNEI. With 4 bases removed from V and 2 bases from J, the gap between germline ends came to 15 bases. The DNA for the CDR3 is TGTGCCAGCAGTGCCCAGGACCGAGTTACCTACGAGCAGTACTTC. It yields the protein CASSAQDRVTYEQYF.

This clone turned up a few times. The chain combines TRBV5-1 with TRBJ2-1; no clear D gene. This CDR3 spans 16 amino acids. The germline V gene encodes CDR1 SGHRS and CDR2 YFSETQ. V lost 0 bases and J lost 8, with 18 bases in between. CDR3 protein: CASSLEVAPTFYEQFF. CDR3 nucleotide sequence: TGCGCCAGCAGCTTGGAGGTAGCTCCGACGTTCTATGAGCAGTTCTTC.

The chain links TRBV29-1 to TRBJ1-2; D unclear. The CDR3 loop spans 11 amino acids. Trimming removed 7 bases at V and 6 bases at J, with 12 bases between. Germline values: CDR1 SQVTM, CDR2 ANQGSEA. The CDR3: CSARWGNGYTF. CDR3 nucleotide sequence: TGCAGCGCCCGTTGGGGAAATGGCTACACCTTC.

The J gene is TRBJ1-1, the V gene TRBV25-1; D unresolved. Germline CDR1 and CDR2: MGHDK and SYGVNS. V gave up 6 bases and J gave up 1 base, with 9 bases separating them. This CDR3 has 13 amino acids. The CDR3 loop reads CASSWGENTEAFF. CDR3 DNA: TGTGCCAGCAGCTGGGGAGAGAACACTGAAGCTTTCTTT.

This chain links TRBV14 with TRBJ2-2; D possibly matches TRBD1 or TRBD2 (5 bases each). The CDR3 is 16 amino acids. Germline V lookup: CDR1 SGHDN, CDR2 FVKESK. Deletions cut 3 bases from V and 1 base from J, with 12 bases between. The CDR3 here is CASSQEDTRNTGELFF. The CDR3 DNA is TGTGCCAGCAGCCAGGAGGACACCAGGAACACCGGGGAGCTGTTTTTT.

This chain connects TRBV30 to TRBJ2-5; D call uncertain. V lost 0 bases, J lost 1 base, and 6 bases lay in between. This CDR3 comprises 13 residues. Germline V CDR1 and CDR2: GTSNPN, SVGIG (reference sequence). In DNA form, the CDR3 reads TGTGCCTGGAGTGTACCTCCCCAAGAGACCCAGTACTTC. Translating gives CAWSVPPQETQYF.

The chain links TRBV2 to TRBJ2-7; 9 bases align to TRBD1. The CDR3 consists of 15 residues. Unmatched junction bases numbered 13, after V lost 6 bases and J lost 7 bases. Germline values: CDR1 SNHLY, CDR2 FYNNEI. CDR3 residues: CASRYRTGEKEEQYF. The CDR3 DNA is TGTGCCAGCAGATACCGGACAGGGGAAAAGGAGGAGCAGTACTTC.

This clone was seen a single time. V usage is TRBV18 and J usage is TRBJ1-2; possibly TRBD1 for D (5 bases). The CDR3 contains 13 residues. The germline V and J ends were trimmed by 3 bases and 8 bases, with 13 bases remaining between them. Germline V gene sequence: CDR1 KGHSH, CDR2 LQKENI. The CDR3 bases are TGTGCCAGCTCACCCCCGGGGCTTCAGGGCTACACCTTC. Translated, it gives CASSPPGLQGYTF.